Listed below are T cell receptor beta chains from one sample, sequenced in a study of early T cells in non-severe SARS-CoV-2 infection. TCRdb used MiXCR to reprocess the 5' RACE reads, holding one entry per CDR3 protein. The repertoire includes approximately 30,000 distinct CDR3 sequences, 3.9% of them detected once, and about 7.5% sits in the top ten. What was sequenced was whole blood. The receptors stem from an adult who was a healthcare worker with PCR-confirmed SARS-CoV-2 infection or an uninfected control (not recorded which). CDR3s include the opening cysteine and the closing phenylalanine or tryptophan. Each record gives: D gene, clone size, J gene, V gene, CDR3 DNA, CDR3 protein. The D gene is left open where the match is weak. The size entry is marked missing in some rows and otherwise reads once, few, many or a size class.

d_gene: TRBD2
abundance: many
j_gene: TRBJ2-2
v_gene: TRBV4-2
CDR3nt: TGTGCCAGCAGCCAAGTCCGAGCGGGGGTCACCGGGGAGCTGTTTTTT
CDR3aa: CASSQVRAGVTGELFF

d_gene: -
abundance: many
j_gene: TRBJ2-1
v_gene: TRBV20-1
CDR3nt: TGCAGTGCTAGACCCGGCAGGGGGGGGGCATCAAATGAGCAGTTCTTC
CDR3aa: CSARPGRGGASNEQFF

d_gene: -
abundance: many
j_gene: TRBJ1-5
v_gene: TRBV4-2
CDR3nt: TGTGCCAGCAGCCAAGGGACAGAAAATCAGCCCCAGCATTTT
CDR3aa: CASSQGTENQPQHF

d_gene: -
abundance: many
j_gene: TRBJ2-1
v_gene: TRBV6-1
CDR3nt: TGTGCCAGCAGCAGGCGGGGACGGTCCTACAATGAGCAGTTCTTC
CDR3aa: CASSRRGRSYNEQFF

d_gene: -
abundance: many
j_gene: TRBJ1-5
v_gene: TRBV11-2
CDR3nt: TGTGCCAGCAGCTTAGTGGGAGGAAATAGCAATCAGCCCCAGCATTTT
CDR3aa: CASSLVGGNSNQPQHF

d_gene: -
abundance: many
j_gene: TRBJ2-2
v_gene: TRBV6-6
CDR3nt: TGTGCCAGCAGCCTATCGCAGGGCACCGGGGAGCTGTTTTTT
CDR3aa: CASSLSQGTGELFF

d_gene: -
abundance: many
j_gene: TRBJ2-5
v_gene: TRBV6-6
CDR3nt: TGTGCCAGCAGTTACAGCCCTGCGGAGACCCAGTACTTC
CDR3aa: CASSYSPAETQYF

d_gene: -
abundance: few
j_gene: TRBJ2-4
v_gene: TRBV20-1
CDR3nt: TGCAGTGCTAGGCCCGGGGCCTGGGGGACCAAAAACATTCAGTACTTC
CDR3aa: CSARPGAWGTKNIQYF

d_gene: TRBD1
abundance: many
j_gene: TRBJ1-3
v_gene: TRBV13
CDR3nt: TGTGCCAGCAGCTTGGACAGGGGTACCGGAAACACCATATATTTT
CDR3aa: CASSLDRGTGNTIYF

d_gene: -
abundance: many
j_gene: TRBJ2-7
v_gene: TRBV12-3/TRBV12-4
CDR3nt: TGTGCCAGCAGTTTAATGGGGGCCCGCTCCTACGAGCAGTACTTC
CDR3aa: CASSLMGARSYEQYF

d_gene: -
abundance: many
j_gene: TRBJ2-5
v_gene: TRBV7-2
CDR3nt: TGTGCCAGCAGCTTATCACCCCAAGAGACCCAGTACTTC
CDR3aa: CASSLSPQETQYF

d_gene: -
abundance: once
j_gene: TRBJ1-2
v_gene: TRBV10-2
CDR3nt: TGCGCCAGCAGTGAGTCACCCAACTCCGGGTGGGGCTACACCTTC
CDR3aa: CASSESPNSGWGYTF

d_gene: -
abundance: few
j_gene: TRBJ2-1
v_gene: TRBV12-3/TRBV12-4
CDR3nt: TGTGCCAGCAGTTTAAGTAAGCGGCTTTCCTACAATGAGCAGTTCTTC
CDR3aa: CASSLSKRLSYNEQFF

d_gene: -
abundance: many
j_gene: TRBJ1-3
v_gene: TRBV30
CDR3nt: TGTGCCTGGACTCGGGACAACTCTGGAAACACCATATATTTT
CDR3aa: CAWTRDNSGNTIYF

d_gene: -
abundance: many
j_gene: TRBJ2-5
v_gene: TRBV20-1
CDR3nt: TGCAGTGCTCTTAGCGGACAAGAGACCCAGTACTTC
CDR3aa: CSALSGQETQYF

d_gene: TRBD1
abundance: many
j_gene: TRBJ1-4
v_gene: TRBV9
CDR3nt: TGTGCCAGCAGCGTAGGATGGGGACAGCAGAATGAAAAACTGTTTTTT
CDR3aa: CASSVGWGQQNEKLFF

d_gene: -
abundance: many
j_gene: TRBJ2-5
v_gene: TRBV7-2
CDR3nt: TGTGCCAGCAGCTTAGACCTTTGGGAAGCTTTAGGAGAGACCCAGTACTTC
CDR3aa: CASSLDLWEALGETQYF

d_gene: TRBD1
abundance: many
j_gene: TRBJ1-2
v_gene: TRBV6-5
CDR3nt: TGTGCCAGCAGTTACTTTCCTACAGGGGACTATGGCTACACCTTC
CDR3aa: CASSYFPTGDYGYTF

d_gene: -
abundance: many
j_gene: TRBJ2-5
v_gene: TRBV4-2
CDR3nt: TGTGCCAGCAGCCGTAGTGTGGGTGAGACCCAGTACTTC
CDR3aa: CASSRSVGETQYF

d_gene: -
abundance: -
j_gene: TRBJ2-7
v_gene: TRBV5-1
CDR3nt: TGCGCCAGCAGCGGCTCCGGGACTGTTACCTACGAGCAGTACTTC
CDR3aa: CASSGSGTVTYEQYF

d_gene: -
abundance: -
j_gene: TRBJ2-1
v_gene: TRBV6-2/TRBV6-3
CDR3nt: TGTGCCAGCAGTTACGATGGCGGGGTTAGCTCCTACAATGAGCAGTTCTTC
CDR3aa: CASSYDGGVSSYNEQFF

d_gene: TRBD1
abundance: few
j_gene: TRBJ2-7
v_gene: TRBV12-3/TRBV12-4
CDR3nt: TGTGCCAGCAGTTGGGCGACAGGGGTCGAGCAGTACTTC
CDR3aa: CASSWATGVEQYF

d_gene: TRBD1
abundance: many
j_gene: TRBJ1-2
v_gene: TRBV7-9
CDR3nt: TGTGCCAGCAGCCAGGCCGGGACAGGGGGCGCCTTTGGCTACACCTTC
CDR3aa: CASSQAGTGGAFGYTF

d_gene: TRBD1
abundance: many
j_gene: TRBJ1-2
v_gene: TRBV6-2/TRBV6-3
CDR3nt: TGTGCCAGCAGTTACAGCAACAGGGGAAATGGCTACACCTTC
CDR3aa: CASSYSNRGNGYTF

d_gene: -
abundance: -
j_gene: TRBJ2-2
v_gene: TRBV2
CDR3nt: TGTGCCAGCTCGGGGGACGGGGAGCTGTTTTTT
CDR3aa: CASSGDGELFF

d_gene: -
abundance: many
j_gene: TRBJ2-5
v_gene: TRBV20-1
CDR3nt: TGCAGTGCTGAGGAGACCCAGTACTTC
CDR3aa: CSAEETQYF

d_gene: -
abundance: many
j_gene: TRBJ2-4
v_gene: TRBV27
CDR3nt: TGTGCCAGCAGTTTTATCGGGGGCGGTGGAAAAAACATTCAGTACTTC
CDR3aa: CASSFIGGGGKNIQYF

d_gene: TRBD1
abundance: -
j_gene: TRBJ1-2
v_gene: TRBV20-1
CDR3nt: TGCAGTGCTCTCACCCGGACAGGGTACTATGGCTACACCTTC
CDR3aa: CSALTRTGYYGYTF

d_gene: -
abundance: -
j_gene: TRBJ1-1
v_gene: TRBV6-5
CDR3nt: TGTGCCAGCAGTTGGCAAGGACACGCGAACACTGAAGCTTTCTTT
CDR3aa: CASSWQGHANTEAFF

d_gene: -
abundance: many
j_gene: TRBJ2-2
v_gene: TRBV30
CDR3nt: TGTGCCTGCGGTCGGGGGATGAACACCGGGGAGCTGTTTTTT
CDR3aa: CACGRGMNTGELFF

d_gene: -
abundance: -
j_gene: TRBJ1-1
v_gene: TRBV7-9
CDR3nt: TGTGTCAGCAGCTTCCCCTGGGGACGGGATCTGGGCACTGAAGCTTTCTTT
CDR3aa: CVSSFPWGRDLGTEAFF

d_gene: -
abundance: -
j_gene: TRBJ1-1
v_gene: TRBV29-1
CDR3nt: TGCAGCGTTGATTTTGAAGCTTTCTTT
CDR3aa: CSVDFEAFF

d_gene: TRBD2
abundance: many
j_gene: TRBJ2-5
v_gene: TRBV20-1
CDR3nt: TGCAGTGCTAGAGATAGCGGGAGTTTGTCAGAGACCCAGTACTTC
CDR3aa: CSARDSGSLSETQYF

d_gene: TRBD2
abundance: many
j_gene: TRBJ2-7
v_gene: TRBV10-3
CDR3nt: TGTGCCACCCAGCGGGAGGGGCCGGAGCAGTACTTC
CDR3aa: CATQREGPEQYF

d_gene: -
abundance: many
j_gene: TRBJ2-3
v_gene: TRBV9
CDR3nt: TGTGCCAGCAGCGCCCAAGGCACAGATACGCAGTATTTT
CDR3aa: CASSAQGTDTQYF

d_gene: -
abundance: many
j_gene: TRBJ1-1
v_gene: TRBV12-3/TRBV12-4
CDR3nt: TGTGCCAGCACACGGGGTGGTAAGAACACTGAAGCTTTCTTT
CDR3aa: CASTRGGKNTEAFF

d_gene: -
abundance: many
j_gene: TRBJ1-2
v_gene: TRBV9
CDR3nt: TGTGCCAGCAGTTTTATCGACAGTGGGAATGGCTACACCTTC
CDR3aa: CASSFIDSGNGYTF

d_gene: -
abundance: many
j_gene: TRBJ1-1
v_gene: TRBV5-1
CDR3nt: TGCGCCAGCAGCCCACAGGGCATGAACACTGAAGCTTTCTTT
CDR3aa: CASSPQGMNTEAFF

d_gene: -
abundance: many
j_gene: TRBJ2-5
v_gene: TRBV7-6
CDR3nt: TGTGCCAGCAGCCGACGGACAGAAGAGACCCAGTACTTC
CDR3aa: CASSRRTEETQYF

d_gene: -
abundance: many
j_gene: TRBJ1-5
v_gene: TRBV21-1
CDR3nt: TGTGCCAGCAGCAAAGAGCGGGCGCCGAGCAATCAGCCCCAGCATTTT
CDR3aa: CASSKERAPSNQPQHF

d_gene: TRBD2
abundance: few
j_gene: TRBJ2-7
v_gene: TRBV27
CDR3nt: TGTGCCAGCAGTTTATACACTAGCGAGAGGGGCGAGCAGTACTTC
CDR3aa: CASSLYTSERGEQYF

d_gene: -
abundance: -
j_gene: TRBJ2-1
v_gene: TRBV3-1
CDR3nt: TGTGCCAGCAGCCAAGCTAATGAGCAGTTCTTC
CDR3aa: CASSQANEQFF

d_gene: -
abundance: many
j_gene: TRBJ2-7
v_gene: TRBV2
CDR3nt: TGTGCCAGCGGTCCCCTGGCGCAGTACTTC
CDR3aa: CASGPLAQYF

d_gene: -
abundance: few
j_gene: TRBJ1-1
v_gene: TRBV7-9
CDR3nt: TGTGCCCTCGGTGGACGGACTTATATGAACACTGAAGCTTTCTTT
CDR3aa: CALGGRTYMNTEAFF

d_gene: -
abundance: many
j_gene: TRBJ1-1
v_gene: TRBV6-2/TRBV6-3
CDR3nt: TGTGCCAGCAGGTACAAGGTCGGCAGGGGAATTGCCTTGCCGAACACTGAAGCTTTCTTT
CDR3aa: CASRYKVGRGIALPNTEAFF

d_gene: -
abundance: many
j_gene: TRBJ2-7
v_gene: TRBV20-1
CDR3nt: TGCAGTGCTAAAAACCGAGCAGGGTTCTACGAGCAGTACTTC
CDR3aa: CSAKNRAGFYEQYF

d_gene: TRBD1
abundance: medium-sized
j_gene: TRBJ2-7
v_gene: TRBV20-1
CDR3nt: TGCAGTGCCGATACCCTCCGGGACAGTTCCTACGAGCAGTACTTC
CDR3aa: CSADTLRDSSYEQYF

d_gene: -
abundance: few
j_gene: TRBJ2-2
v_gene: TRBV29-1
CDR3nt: TGCAGCGTTGGCGAAACCGGGGAGCTGTTTTTT
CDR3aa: CSVGETGELFF

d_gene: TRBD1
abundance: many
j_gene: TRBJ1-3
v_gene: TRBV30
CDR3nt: TGTGCCTGGACCGGGACAGGGAAGGGAAACACCATATATTTT
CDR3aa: CAWTGTGKGNTIYF

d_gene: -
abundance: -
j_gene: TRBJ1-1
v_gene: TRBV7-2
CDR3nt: TGTGCCAGCGGCGCCCCACAGGAGAACACTGAAGCTTTCTTT
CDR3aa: CASGAPQENTEAFF

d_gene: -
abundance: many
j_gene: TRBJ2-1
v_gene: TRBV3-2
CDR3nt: TGTGCCAGCAGCCAAGATTTGGCCACCTACAATGAGCAGTTCTTC
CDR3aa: CASSQDLATYNEQFF